These 2 T cell receptor beta chains share one sample of origin, sequenced in a study of regulatory T cells in long-lasting Graves disease. According to the study, TCR beta libraries were built with iRepertoire HTBI primers and CDR3-region Arm-PCR. TCRdb independently ran MiXCR on the multiplex PCR reads; one entry per CDR3 protein. The sample lists about 210,000 distinct CDR3 sequences, approximately 18% occurring once. Time point in this sample: newly diagnosed GD, antithyroid drugs for less than 3 months. PBMC-extracted RNA yielded the TCR library. These records were also assigned to another study, of T cells in Graves' hyperthyroidism and ophthalmopathy.

The sample consisted of peripheral blood mononuclear cells (PBMCs), taken at new diagnosis, from a patient treated with antithyroid drugs. Receptor source: a woman aged 25-40 years with Graves disease.

This clonotype has a handful of counts. The likely explanation is a read error, given a far larger clone one base away. In DNA, the CDR3 is TGTGCCAGCAGCTTAGCAGGGCACGAGCAGTACTTC. It encodes CASSLAGHEQYF. The V and J genes are TRBV7-9 and TRBJ2-7; D ambiguous. The CDR3 is made up of 12 amino acids. With 0 bases removed from V and 5 bases from J, the gap between germline ends came to 5 bases. Germline CDR1 is SEHNR and CDR2 is FQNEAQ (reference sequence).

Points on this clonotype: The conserved closing phenylalanine or tryptophan is absent in this CDR3, likely reflecting a read error. The chain has TRBV3-1 and TRBJ1-1; D unclear. This CDR3 spans 13 amino acids. Germline V gives CDR1 LGHDT, CDR2 YNNKEL (reference sequence). Trimming left V 5 bases short and J 5 bases short, with 12 bases between. CDR3 loop: CASSSRAWTEAFL. The CDR3 DNA follows: TGTGCCAGCAGCTCGCGGGCTTGGACTGAAGCTTTCCTT.